These 7 T cell receptor beta chains were sequenced from one sample in a study of cytomegalovirus exposure and HLA in healthy donors. The primer mix had 60 Vbeta and 13 Jbeta primers. Clones were read by immunoSEQ multiplex PCR, and TCRdb kept only the in-frame ones, dropping some. The table lists some 120,000 clones, roughly 83% of them singletons. Sequenced material: PBMCs. The source of these receptors is a young man in good health and CMV-seropositive.

V and J are TRBV2 and TRBJ1-1; D is uncertain. V lost 5 bases, J lost 1 base, and 8 bases lay in between. The germline V gene has CDR1 SNHLY and CDR2 FYNNEI. The CDR3 consists of 13 residues. CDR3 sequence reads: CASSLTGNTEAFF. The DNA for the CDR3 is TGTGCCAGCAGTCTTACTGGGAACACTGAAGCTTTCTTT.

This chain connects TRBV6-5 to TRBJ1-4; TRBD1 is a possible D gene (6 bases). V was pared by 7 bases and J by 8 bases, with 17 bases between. The CDR3 sequence is 14 residues long. Germline lookup yields CDR1 MNHEY and CDR2 SVGAGI. The CDR3 here is CASTSGALGEKLFF. As DNA, the CDR3 is TGTGCCAGCACTTCAGGGGCGCTTGGAGAAAAACTGTTTTTT.

V usage is TRBV7-3 and J usage is TRBJ2-2; 9 bases agree with TRBD2. V lost 4 bases, J lost 3 bases, and 12 bases stayed unmatched. The CDR3 runs to 18 residues. Germline V gene data show CDR1 as SGHTA and CDR2 as FQGTGA. Here the CDR3 reads CASSSSGGGGAYTGELFF. The CDR3 region has the DNA TGTGCCAGCAGCTCCTCCGGGGGCGGGGGGGCCTACACCGGGGAGCTGTTTTTT. The full variable domain, rest sourced from reference TRBV7-3 and TRBJ2-2, is GAGVSQTPSNKVTEKGKYVELRCDPISGHTALYWYRQSLGQGPEFLIYFQGTGAADDSGLPNDRFFAVRPEGSVSTLKIQRTERGDSAVYLCASSSSGGGGAYTGELFFGEGSRLTVL.

The chain couples TRBV4-1 to TRBJ2-5, with 15 bases that match TRBD2. The V segment lost 2 bases and the J segment 4 bases; nucleotides outside the gene matches: 8. The CDR3 totals 18 residues. Germline V lookup: CDR1 MGHRA, CDR2 YSYEKL. Here the CDR3 DNA reads TGCGCCAGCAGCCAACCCCGCGGACTAGCGGGGGGGCCAGAGACCCAGTACTTC. This sequence encodes CASSQPRGLAGGPETQYF.

V gene TRBV19 combines with J gene TRBJ2-3; 9 bases align to TRBD2. Germline V gene data show CDR1 as LNHDA and CDR2 as SQIVND (reference sequence). Trimming cost V 3 bases and J 5 bases; bases outside gene matches: 9. The CDR3 runs to 16 residues. For the CDR3, the DNA is TGTGCCAGTAGTATTTTGGGCGGGGGGGATAGAGATACGCAGTATTTT. Residues: CASSILGGGDRDTQYF.

The V gene is TRBV7-8, the J gene TRBJ2-3, with no clear D. Trimming left V 0 bases short and J 4 bases short, with 5 bases between. Germline CDR1 SGHVS, CDR2 FQNEAQ. The CDR3 has 13 amino acids. As DNA, the CDR3 is TGTGCCAGCAGCTTAGCCCGGGCAGATACGCAGTATTTT. Its translation is CASSLARADTQYF.

The V call is TRBV9, the J call TRBJ1-2, with D hard to call. This CDR3 is 14 amino acids long. V dropped 0 bases and J dropped 4 bases, with 10 bases sitting between them. The germline V gene has CDR1 SGDLS and CDR2 YYNGEE. DNA of the CDR3: TGTGCCAGCAGCGTAGGGCTCCTTGGCTATGGCTACACCTTC. Translating gives CASSVGLLGYGYTF.